This TCR beta chain was retrieved from a study of cytomegalovirus exposure and HLA in healthy donors. Study-wide context: In a later analysis, it was reported that the roughly 130 validation repertoires had been produced on the same platform as the 666 repertoires belonging to the first cohort.

Overall study findings and caveats: The authors confirmed in vitro that a few CMV-associated chains were specific for CMV antigens.

J lost 4 bases, V lost 6 bases, and 4 bases had no gene match. CDR1 is ENHRY, CDR2 SYGVKD, per germline. The CDR3 runs to 14 residues. A remark on this clone: Its target is not known.

Sequenced by immunoSEQ multiplex PCR; TCRdb stores in-frame clones only, minus some. The sample has about 220,000 clones; 75% to 95% are singletons. Among the roughly 120 subjects of the validation cohort, separate from the roughly 700-subject first cohort, were the donors. Sequenced: PBMCs. The receptor comes from a woman aged 18 to 35 in good health and CMV-seronegative. The rearrangement uses TRBV10-3 and TRBJ2-2, with 8 bases matching TRBD1. The CDR3, as DNA: TGTGCCATCAGCAGACAGGGGAGCACCGGGGAGCTGTTTTTT. Its protein product is CAISRQGSTGELFF.